This T cell receptor beta chain originates from a study of shared clonotypes between healthy human individuals. The assay was immunoSEQ multiplex PCR, and TCRdb's table has in-frame clones only and misses some. This table holds 650,000 to 800,000 clones, 92% found once. The CDR3 runs to 23 residues. V lost 0 bases to trimming and J lost 4 bases; unmatched junction nucleotides: 28. Germline CDR1 LNHDA, CDR2 SQIVND (reference sequence). Terminally differentiated effector memory CD45RA+ cells were left out of the naive CD8 fraction, which was CD45RO-negative and positively selected for CCR7. The sample taken for sequencing was naive CD8+ T cells sorted from blood. The gene calls are TRBV19 and TRBJ2-7; TRBD1 matches at 9 bases. The sequence came from a man between 25 and 39 years old in good health. The CDR3: CASSIDPLVARDRAPKINYEQYF. CDR3 nucleotide sequence: TGTGCCAGTAGTATAGATCCCCTAGTGGCCCGGGACAGGGCCCCTAAAATCAATTACGAGCAGTACTTC.